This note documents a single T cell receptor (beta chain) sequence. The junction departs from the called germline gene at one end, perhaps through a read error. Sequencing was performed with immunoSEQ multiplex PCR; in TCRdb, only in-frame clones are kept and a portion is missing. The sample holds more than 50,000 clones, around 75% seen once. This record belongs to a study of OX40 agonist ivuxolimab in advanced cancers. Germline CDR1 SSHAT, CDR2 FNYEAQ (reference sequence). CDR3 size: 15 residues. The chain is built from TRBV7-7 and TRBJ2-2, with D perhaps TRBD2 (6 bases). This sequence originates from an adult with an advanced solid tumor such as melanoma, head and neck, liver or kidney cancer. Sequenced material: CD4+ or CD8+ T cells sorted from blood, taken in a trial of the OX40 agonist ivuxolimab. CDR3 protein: CASSHDGGQAGELFF. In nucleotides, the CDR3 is TGTGCTAGCAGCCACGACGGAGGGCAGGCCGGGGAGCTGTTTTTT.